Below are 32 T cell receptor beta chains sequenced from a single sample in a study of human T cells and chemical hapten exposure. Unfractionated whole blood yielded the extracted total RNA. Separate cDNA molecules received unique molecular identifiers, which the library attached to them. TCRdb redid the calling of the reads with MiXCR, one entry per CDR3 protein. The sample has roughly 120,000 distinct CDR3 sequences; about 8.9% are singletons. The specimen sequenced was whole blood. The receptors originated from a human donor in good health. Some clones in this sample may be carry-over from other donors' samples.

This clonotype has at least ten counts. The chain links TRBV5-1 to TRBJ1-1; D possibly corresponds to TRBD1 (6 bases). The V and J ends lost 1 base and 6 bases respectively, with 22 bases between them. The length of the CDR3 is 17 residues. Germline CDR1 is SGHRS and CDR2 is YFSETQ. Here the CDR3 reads CASSLTGGEYDGAEAFF. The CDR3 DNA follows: TGCGCCAGCAGCTTGACCGGGGGCGAATACGATGGCGCTGAAGCTTTCTTT.

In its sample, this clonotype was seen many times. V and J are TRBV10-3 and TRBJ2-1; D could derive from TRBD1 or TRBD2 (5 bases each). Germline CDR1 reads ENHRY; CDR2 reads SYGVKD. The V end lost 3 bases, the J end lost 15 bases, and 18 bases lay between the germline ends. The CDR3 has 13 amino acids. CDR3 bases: TGTGCCATCAGTGAACCCAGGGAGCTGTGGGTGTTCTTC. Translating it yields CAISEPRELWVFF.

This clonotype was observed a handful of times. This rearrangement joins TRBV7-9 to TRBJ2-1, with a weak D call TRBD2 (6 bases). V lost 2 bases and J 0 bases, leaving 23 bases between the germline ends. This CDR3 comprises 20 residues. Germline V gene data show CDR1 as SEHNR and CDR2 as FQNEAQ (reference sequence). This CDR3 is CASSLNTNLGRSSSYNEQFF. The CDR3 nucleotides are TGTGCCAGCAGCTTAAATACCAATCTCGGGAGATCCAGCTCCTACAATGAGCAGTTCTTC.

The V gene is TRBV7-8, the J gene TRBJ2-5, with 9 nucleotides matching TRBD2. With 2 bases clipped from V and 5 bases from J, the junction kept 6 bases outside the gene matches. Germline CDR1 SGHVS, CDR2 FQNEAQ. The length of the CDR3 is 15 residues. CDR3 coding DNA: TGTGCCAGCAGCTTAAGTAGCGGGAGTAAGGAGACCCAGTACTTC. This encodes CASSLSSGSKETQYF.

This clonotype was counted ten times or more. The CDR3, as DNA: TGTGCCAGCAGCGATGGGGGTCGGGCAGATACGCAGTATTTT. Its translation: CASSDGGRADTQYF. The gene calls are TRBV9 and TRBJ2-3, with D possibly being TRBD1 or TRBD2 (5 bases each). Between the trimmed V and J ends, which lost 3 bases and 4 bases, there was a span of 12 bases. Germline lookup yields CDR1 SGDLS and CDR2 YYNGEE. The CDR3 has 14 residues.

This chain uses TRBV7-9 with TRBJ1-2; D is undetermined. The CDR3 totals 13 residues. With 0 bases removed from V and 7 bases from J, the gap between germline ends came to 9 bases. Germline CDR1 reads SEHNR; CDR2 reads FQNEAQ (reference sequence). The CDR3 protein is CASSLASNSGYTF. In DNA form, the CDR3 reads TGTGCCAGCAGCTTAGCCTCCAACAGTGGCTACACCTTC.

CDR3 in DNA: TGCGCCAGCAGTCGGACTAGCGGGACTAACAATGAGCAGTTCTTC. It yields the protein CASSRTSGTNNEQFF. The chain recombines TRBV10-2 with TRBJ2-1, with TRBD2 matching 12 bases. V was pared by 5 bases and J by 5 bases, with 4 bases of the junction left unmatched. CDR3 length equals 15 residues. Germline V gene data show CDR1 as WSHSY and CDR2 as SAAADI.

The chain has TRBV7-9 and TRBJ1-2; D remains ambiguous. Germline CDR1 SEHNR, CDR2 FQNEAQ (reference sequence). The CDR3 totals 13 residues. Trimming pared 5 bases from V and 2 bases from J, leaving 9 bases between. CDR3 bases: TGTGCCAGCAGCCGGAACCAGAACTATGGCTACACCTTC. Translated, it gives CASSRNQNYGYTF.

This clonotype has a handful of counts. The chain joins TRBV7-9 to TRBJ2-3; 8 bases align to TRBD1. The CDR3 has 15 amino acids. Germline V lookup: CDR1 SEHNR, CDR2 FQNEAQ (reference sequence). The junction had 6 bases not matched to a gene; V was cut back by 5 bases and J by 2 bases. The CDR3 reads CASSPRTGNTDTQYF. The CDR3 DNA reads TGTGCCAGCAGCCCCAGGACAGGGAACACAGATACGCAGTATTTT.

CDR3 amino acids: CAISFSGTRRSYEQYF. The CDR3 DNA reads as TGTGCCATCAGTTTCTCCGGGACAAGACGCTCCTACGAGCAGTACTTC. The rearrangement uses TRBV10-3 and TRBJ2-7; possible D gene TRBD1, 6 bases. V lost 5 bases, J lost 0 bases, and 17 bases lay in between. The V gene's germline CDR1 is ENHRY and CDR2 SYGVKD. This CDR3 contains 16 residues.

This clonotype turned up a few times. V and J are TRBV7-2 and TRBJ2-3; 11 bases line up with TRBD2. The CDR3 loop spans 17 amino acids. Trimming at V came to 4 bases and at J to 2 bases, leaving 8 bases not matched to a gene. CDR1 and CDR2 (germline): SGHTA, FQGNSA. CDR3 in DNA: TGTGCCAGCAGCTGGGGGACTAGCGGTTCATTCACAGATACGCAGTATTTT. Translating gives CASSWGTSGSFTDTQYF.

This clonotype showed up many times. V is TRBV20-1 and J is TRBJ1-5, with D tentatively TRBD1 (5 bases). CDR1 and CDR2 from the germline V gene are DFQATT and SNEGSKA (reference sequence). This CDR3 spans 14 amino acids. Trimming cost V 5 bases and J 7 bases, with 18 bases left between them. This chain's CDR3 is CSAGRTGQGQPQHF. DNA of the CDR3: TGCAGTGCTGGACGGACGGGCCAGGGCCAGCCCCAGCATTTT.

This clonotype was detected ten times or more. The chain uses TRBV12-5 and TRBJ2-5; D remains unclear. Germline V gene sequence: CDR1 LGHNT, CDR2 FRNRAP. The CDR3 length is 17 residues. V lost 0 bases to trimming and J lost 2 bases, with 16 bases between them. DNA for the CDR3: TGTGCTAGTGGTTTGGTAGAGGTAGCACTGCGTCAAGAGACCCAGTACTTC. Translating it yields CASGLVEVALRQETQYF.

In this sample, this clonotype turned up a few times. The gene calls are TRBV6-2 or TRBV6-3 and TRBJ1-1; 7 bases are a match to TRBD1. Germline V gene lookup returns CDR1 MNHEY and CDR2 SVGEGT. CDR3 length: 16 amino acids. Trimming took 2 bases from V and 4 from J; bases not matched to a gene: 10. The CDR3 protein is CASSYETGREGTEAFF. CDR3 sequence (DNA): TGTGCCAGCAGTTACGAGACAGGGAGAGAGGGCACTGAAGCTTTCTTT.

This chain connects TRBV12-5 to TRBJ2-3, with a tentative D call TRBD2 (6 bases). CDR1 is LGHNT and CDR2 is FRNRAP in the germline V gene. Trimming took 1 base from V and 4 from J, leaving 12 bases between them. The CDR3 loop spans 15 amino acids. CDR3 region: CASGLDRLVSDTQYF. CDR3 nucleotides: TGTGCTAGTGGTTTGGACAGACTAGTTTCAGATACGCAGTATTTT.

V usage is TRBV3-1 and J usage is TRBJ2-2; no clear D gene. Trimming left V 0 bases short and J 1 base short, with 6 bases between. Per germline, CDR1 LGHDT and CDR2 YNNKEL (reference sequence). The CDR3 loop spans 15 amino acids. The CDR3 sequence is CASSQEFENTGELFF. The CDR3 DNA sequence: TGTGCCAGCAGCCAAGAATTTGAGAACACCGGGGAGCTGTTTTTT.

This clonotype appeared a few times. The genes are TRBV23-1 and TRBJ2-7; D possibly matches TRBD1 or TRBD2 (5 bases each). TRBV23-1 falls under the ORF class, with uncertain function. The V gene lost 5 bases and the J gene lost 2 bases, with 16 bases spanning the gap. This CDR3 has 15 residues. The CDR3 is CASSERGIRTYEQYF. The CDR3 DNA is TGCGCCAGCAGTGAGAGGGGTATTAGGACCTACGAGCAGTACTTC.

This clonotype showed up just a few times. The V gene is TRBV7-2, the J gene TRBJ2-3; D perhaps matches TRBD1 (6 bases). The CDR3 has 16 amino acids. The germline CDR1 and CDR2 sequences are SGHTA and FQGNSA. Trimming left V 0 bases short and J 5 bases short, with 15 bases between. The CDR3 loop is CASSLAGAFNVDTQYF. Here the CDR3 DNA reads TGTGCCAGCAGCTTAGCGGGGGCGTTCAACGTAGATACGCAGTATTTT.

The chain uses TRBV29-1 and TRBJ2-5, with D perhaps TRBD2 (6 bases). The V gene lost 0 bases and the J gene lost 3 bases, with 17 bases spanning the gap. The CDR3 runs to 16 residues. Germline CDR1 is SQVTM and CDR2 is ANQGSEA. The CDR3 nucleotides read TGCAGCGTTGAAGAGAGGGTATCCGGGAGAGAAGAGACCCAGTACTTC. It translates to CSVEERVSGREETQYF.

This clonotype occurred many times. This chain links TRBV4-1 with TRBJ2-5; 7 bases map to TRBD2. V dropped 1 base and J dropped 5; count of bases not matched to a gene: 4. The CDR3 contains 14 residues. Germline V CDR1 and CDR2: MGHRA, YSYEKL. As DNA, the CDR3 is TGCGCCAGCAGCCAAGTGGGGGAGGGGGAGACCCAGTACTTC. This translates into CASSQVGEGETQYF.

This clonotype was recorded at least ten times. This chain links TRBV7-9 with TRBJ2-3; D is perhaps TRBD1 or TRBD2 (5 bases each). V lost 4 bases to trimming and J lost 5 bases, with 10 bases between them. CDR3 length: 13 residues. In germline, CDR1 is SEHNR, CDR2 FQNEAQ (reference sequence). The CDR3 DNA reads TGTGCCAGCAGCTCAGGGACCAGAGATACGCAGTATTTT. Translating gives CASSSGTRDTQYF.

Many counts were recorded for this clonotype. As DNA, the CDR3 is TGTGCCAGCAGCGAGCGGGACAACCCCTTGTACTTC. This gives the protein CASSERDNPLYF. The rearrangement links TRBV5-4 to TRBJ2-4; tentatively, D is TRBD2 (7 bases). The CDR3 contains 12 residues. Germline V CDR1 and CDR2: SGHNT, YYREEE (reference sequence). Trimming removed 4 bases from V and 15 bases from J, with 17 bases in between.

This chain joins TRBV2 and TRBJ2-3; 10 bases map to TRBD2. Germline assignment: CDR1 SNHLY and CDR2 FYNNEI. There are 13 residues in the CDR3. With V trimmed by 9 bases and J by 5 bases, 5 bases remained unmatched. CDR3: CARAAGGRDTQYF. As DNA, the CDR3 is TGTGCCAGAGCAGCGGGAGGGCGAGATACGCAGTATTTT.

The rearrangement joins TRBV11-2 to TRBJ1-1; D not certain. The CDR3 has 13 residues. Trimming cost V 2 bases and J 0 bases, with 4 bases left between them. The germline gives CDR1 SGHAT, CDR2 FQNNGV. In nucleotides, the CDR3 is TGTGCCAGCAGCTTAAGGCTGAACACTGAAGCTTTCTTT. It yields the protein CASSLRLNTEAFF.

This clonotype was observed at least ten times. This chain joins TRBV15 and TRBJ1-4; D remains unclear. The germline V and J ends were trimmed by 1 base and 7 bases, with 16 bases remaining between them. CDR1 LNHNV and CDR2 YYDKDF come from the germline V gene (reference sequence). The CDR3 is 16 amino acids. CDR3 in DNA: TGTGCCACCAGCAGAGCAAGGGCAACGGGAGGTGAAAAACTGTTTTTT. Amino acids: CATSRARATGGEKLFF. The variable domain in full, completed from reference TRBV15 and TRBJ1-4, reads DAMVIQNPRYQVTQFGKPVTLSCSQTLNHNVMYWYQQKSSQAPKLLFHYYDKDFNNEADTPDNFQSRRPNTSFCFLDIRSPGLGDTAMYLCATSRARATGGEKLFFGSGTQLSVL.

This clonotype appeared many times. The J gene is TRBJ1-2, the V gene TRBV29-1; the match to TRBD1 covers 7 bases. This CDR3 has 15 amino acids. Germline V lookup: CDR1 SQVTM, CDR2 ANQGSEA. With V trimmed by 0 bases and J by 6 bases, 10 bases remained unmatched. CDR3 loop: CSVEDPTGSRHGYTF. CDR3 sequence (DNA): TGCAGCGTTGAAGATCCGACAGGGTCCCGCCATGGCTACACCTTC. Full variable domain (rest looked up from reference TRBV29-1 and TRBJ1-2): SAVISQKPSRDICQRGTSLTIQCQVDSQVTMMFWYRQQPGQSLTLIATANQGSEATYESGFVIDKFPISRPNLTFSTLTVSNMSPEDSSIYLCSVEDPTGSRHGYTFGSGTRLTVV.

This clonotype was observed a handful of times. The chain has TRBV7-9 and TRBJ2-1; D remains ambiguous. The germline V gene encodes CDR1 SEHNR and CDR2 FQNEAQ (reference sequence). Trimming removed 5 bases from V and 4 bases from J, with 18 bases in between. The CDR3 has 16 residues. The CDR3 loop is CASSREPGRLYNEQFF. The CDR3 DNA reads TGTGCCAGCAGCCGCGAGCCCGGTCGATTGTACAATGAGCAGTTCTTC.

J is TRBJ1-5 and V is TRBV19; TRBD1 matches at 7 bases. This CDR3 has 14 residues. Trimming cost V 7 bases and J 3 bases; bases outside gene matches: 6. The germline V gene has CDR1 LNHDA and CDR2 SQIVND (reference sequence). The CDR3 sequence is CASMETGNNQPQHF. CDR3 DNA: TGTGCCAGTATGGAGACAGGGAACAATCAGCCCCAGCATTTT. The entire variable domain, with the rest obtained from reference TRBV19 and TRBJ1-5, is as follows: DGGITQSPKYLFRKEGQNVTLSCEQNLNHDAMYWYRQDPGQGLRLIYYSQIVNDFQKGDIAEGYSVSREKKESFPLTVTSAQKNPTAFYLCASMETGNNQPQHFGDGTRLSIL.

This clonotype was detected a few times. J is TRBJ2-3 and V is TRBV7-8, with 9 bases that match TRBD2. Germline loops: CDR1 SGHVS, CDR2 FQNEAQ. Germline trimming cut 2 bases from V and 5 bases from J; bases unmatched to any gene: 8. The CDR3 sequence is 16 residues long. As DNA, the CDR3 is TGTGCCAGCAGCTTAAGGGCTAGCGGGATTGGAGATACGCAGTATTTT. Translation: CASSLRASGIGDTQYF. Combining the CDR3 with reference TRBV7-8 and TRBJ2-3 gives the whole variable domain GAGVSQSPRYKVAKRGQDVALRCDPISGHVSLFWYQQALGQGPEFLTYFQNEAQLDKSGLPSDRFFAERPEGSVSTLKIQRTQQEDSAVYLCASSLRASGIGDTQYFGPGTRLTVL.

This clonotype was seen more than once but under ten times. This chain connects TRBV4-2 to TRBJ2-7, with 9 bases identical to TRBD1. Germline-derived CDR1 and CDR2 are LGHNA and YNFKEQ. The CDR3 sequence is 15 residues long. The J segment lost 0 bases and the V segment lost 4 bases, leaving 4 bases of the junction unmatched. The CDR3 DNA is TGTGCCAGCAGCCCAGAGACAGGGGGCTCCTACGAGCAGTACTTC. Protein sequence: CASSPETGGSYEQYF.

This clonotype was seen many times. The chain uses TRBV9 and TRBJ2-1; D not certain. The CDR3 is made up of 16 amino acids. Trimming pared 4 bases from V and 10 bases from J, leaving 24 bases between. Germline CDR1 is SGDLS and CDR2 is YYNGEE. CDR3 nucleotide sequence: TGTGCCAGCAGCTCACCCCCCCTAAGAGCTCCGAGGGAGCAGTTCTTC. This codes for CASSSPPLRAPREQFF.

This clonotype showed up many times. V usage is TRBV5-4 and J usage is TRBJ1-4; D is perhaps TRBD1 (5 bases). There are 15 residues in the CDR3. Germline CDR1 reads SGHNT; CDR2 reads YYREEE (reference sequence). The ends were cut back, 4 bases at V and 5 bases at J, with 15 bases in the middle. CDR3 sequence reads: CASSTQGVPNEKLFF. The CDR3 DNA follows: TGTGCCAGCAGCACGCAGGGAGTTCCGAATGAAAAACTGTTTTTT.